The 28 T cell receptor beta chains reported below all come from one sample, sequenced in a study of siplizumab effects on memory and regulatory T cells. The assay was immunoSEQ multiplex PCR, and TCRdb's table has in-frame clones only and misses some. The sample lists under 100,000 clones; approximately 90% were seen once. Sample: Tregs sorted from blood. These receptors came from a human donor in good health.

This chain joins TRBV6-1 and TRBJ2-7; no definite D call. Trimming stripped 9 bases from V and 4 bases from J, with 10 bases between. The CDR3 covers 11 residues. Germline CDR1 MNHNS, CDR2 SASEGT. Here the CDR3 reads CASGVSYEQYF. DNA of the CDR3: TGTGCCAGTGGGGTTTCATACGAGCAGTACTTC.

The V gene is TRBV29-1, the J gene TRBJ2-5, with D hard to call. Germline V gene sequence: CDR1 SQVTM, CDR2 ANQGSEA. Trimming removed 5 bases from V and 4 bases from J, with 8 bases in between. The CDR3 has 11 amino acids. CDR3 DNA sequence: TGCAGCGTTTCAAGTGGAGAGACCCAGTACTTC. It translates to CSVSSGETQYF.

The chain carries TRBV6-5 and TRBJ1-6; D gene ambiguous. The CDR3 length is 14 residues. Looked up from germline, CDR1 is MNHEY and CDR2 is SVGAGI. V lost 4 bases and J lost 6, with 10 bases in between. The CDR3 loop is CASSFPAGNSPLHF. The CDR3 DNA reads as TGTGCCAGCAGTTTCCCCGCCGGTAATTCACCCCTCCACTTT.

The chain is built from TRBV4-2 and TRBJ2-4; TRBD2 matches at 11 bases. Per the germline V gene, CDR1 is LGHNA and CDR2 is YNFKEQ. Germline trimming cut 1 base from V and 0 bases from J; bases unmatched to any gene: 14. The CDR3 has 21 residues. The CDR3 region is CASSQVQGLAGGSLAKNIQYF. For the CDR3, the DNA is TGTGCCAGCAGCCAAGTGCAAGGTCTAGCGGGGGGATCCTTAGCCAAAAACATTCAGTACTTC.

The rearrangement uses TRBV10-3 and TRBJ1-5; no definite D call. Trimming took off 3 bases at V and 7 bases at J, with 10 bases between the two ends. Germline CDR1 ENHRY, CDR2 SYGVKD. This CDR3 is built from 13 residues. The DNA for the CDR3 is TGTGCCATCAGTGAAAGGGTCAACCAGCCCCAGCATTTT. Translation: CAISERVNQPQHF.

V gene TRBV7-9 combines with J gene TRBJ2-5, with D tentatively TRBD1 (5 bases). V was clipped by 3 bases and J by 2 bases, with 13 bases between them. The CDR3 length is 15 residues. In germline, CDR1 is SEHNR, CDR2 FQNEAQ (reference sequence). Here the CDR3 DNA reads TGTGCCAGCAGCTTTGTACGCCAGGGACAAGAGACCCAGTACTTC. Its protein product is CASSFVRQGQETQYF.

V gene TRBV21-1 combines with J gene TRBJ1-2; the table's TRBD1 call for D was not verified on the DNA. TRBV21-1 is an annotated pseudogene. The CDR3 length is 14 residues. In nucleotides, the CDR3 is TGTGCCAGCAGCAAAGACGAACAGGGGGATGGCTACACCTTC. This sequence encodes CASSKDEQGDGYTF.

The V gene is TRBV7-9, the J gene TRBJ1-1; D might be TRBD1 (5 bases). Germline values: CDR1 SEHNR, CDR2 FQNEAQ (reference sequence). The germline V and J ends were trimmed by 1 base and 10 bases, with 13 bases remaining between them. CDR3 length: 13 residues. The CDR3 protein is CASSLDVGLVAFF. The CDR3 region has the DNA TGTGCCAGCAGCTTAGATGTGGGGCTCGTAGCTTTCTTT. The whole variable domain, remainder taken from reference TRBV7-9 and TRBJ1-1, is DTGVSQNPRHKITKRGQNVTFRCDPISEHNRLYWYRQTLGQGPEFLTYFQNEAQLEKSRLLSDRFSAERPKGSFSTLEIQRTEQGDSAMYLCASSLDVGLVAFFGQGTRLTVV.

The chain joins TRBV4-1 to TRBJ2-2; D uncertain. The CDR3 spans 12 residues. Germline loops: CDR1 MGHRA, CDR2 YSYEKL. The V gene lost 0 bases and the J gene lost 10 bases, with 6 bases spanning the gap. The CDR3 protein is CASSQDYPELFF. CDR3 DNA sequence: TGCGCCAGCAGCCAAGATTATCCGGAGCTGTTTTTT.

The chain employs TRBV7-9 and TRBJ2-7; 8 bases are a match to TRBD1. CDR1 is SEHNR, CDR2 FQNEAQ, per germline (reference sequence). CDR3 length equals 11 residues. Unmatched junction bases numbered 7, after V lost 5 bases and J lost 13 bases. As DNA, the CDR3 is TGTGCCAGCAGCAAGGGGGACAGGCAATACTTC. Translated, it gives CASSKGDRQYF.

The gene calls are TRBV6-1 and TRBJ2-7; no firm D call. Trimming stripped 1 base from V and 0 bases from J, with 10 bases between. CDR3 size: 15 residues. Germline V lookup: CDR1 MNHNS, CDR2 SASEGT. The CDR3 nucleotides read TGTGCCAGCAGTGAAGGCTGGCTCAGCTCCTACGAGCAGTACTTC. Protein: CASSEGWLSSYEQYF.

This chain connects TRBV4-1 to TRBJ2-1, with D possibly being TRBD2 (6 bases). Per germline, CDR1 MGHRA and CDR2 YSYEKL. The length of the CDR3 is 15 residues. V was pared by 0 bases and J by 3 bases, with 9 bases between. CDR3 nucleotide sequence: TGCGCCAGCAGCCAAGACCCTAGCGTCTACAATGAGCAGTTCTTC. Encoded protein: CASSQDPSVYNEQFF.

This chain links TRBV6-5 with TRBJ1-5; TRBD1 matches at 7 bases. J lost 1 base, V lost 6 bases, and 6 bases had no gene match. Germline-derived CDR1 and CDR2 are MNHEY and SVGAGI. The CDR3 has 15 residues. CDR3 nucleotides: TGTGCCAGCAGGAGGGGGCAGACAAGCAATCAGCCCCAGCATTTT. Protein sequence: CASRRGQTSNQPQHF.

This clone came up once. V is TRBV19 and J is TRBJ1-6, with D tentatively TRBD1 (5 bases). Germline V gives CDR1 LNHDA, CDR2 SQIVND (reference sequence). Trimming cost V 6 bases and J 5 bases, with 11 bases left between them. This CDR3 region has 14 residues. The CDR3 sequence: CASRQGADNSPLHF. CDR3 sequence (DNA): TGTGCCAGTAGACAAGGGGCTGATAATTCACCCCTCCACTTT.

The chain combines TRBV10-3 with TRBJ1-1; D remains unclear. This CDR3 has 13 residues. Germline assignment: CDR1 ENHRY and CDR2 SYGVKD. Trimming pared 2 bases from V and 7 bases from J, leaving 11 bases between. In nucleotides, the CDR3 is TGTGCCATCAGTGAGGGAAGGGCGGATGAAGCTTTCTTT. Protein: CAISEGRADEAFF.

The J gene is TRBJ1-1, the V gene TRBV5-1, with D possibly TRBD1 on 6 matching bases. Germline loops: CDR1 SGHRS, CDR2 YFSETQ. V gave up 4 bases and J gave up 3 bases, with 16 bases separating them. The CDR3 sequence is 15 residues long. In DNA form, the CDR3 reads TGCGCCAGCAGCACACGGACACAGGGTGACACTGAAGCTTTCTTT. Translated: CASSTRTQGDTEAFF.

This rearrangement joins TRBV5-1 to TRBJ2-7; 7 bases fit TRBD1. CDR1 is SGHRS, CDR2 YFSETQ, per germline. There are 15 residues in the CDR3. Losses at the gene ends were 4 bases for V and 3 bases for J; bases not matched to a gene: 10. The CDR3 reads CASSLYRGPIYEQYF. Here the CDR3 DNA reads TGCGCCAGCAGCCTTTACAGGGGTCCAATCTACGAGCAGTACTTC.

The J gene is TRBJ2-3, the V gene TRBV7-3, with 8 positions matching TRBD2. With 7 bases clipped from V and 3 bases from J, the junction kept 3 bases outside the gene matches. The CDR3 loop spans 13 amino acids. CDR1 and CDR2 from the germline V gene are SGHTA and FQGTGA. CDR3 protein: CASTASGTDTQYF. The CDR3 bases are TGTGCCAGCACGGCTAGCGGGACAGATACGCAGTATTTT.

This clone was seen a single time. This sequence joins TRBV5-1 and TRBJ2-3, with TRBD2 matching over 10 bases. This CDR3 is built from 15 residues. V lost 7 bases and J lost 8; bases outside the gene matches: 13. Germline V lookup: CDR1 SGHRS, CDR2 YFSETQ. Written as DNA, the CDR3 is TGCGCCAGCGCAAAGCTAGCGGGGGCCCCAGGTACGCAGTATTTT. It yields the protein CASAKLAGAPGTQYF.

This clone was counted a single time. Other nucleotide sequences from this sample produce the same CDR3. The chain couples TRBV9 to TRBJ1-1; D unresolved. Trimming cost V 4 bases and J 4 bases, with 17 bases left between them. Germline V CDR1 and CDR2: SGDLS, YYNGEE. CDR3 length equals 15 residues. The CDR3 DNA reads as TGTGCCAGCAGCCCAACGACGGACGAGATCACTGAAGCTTTCTTT. Its translation is CASSPTTDEITEAFF.

V gene TRBV28 combines with J gene TRBJ1-1, with unresolved D. V dropped 4 bases and J dropped 1 base, with 13 bases sitting between them. The CDR3 length is 15 residues. Germline-derived CDR1 and CDR2 are MDHEN and SYDVKM. The CDR3 sequence: CASSWSGRKNTEAFF. The CDR3 DNA is TGTGCCAGCAGTTGGAGTGGCCGAAAGAACACTGAAGCTTTCTTT.

The genes are TRBV29-1 and TRBJ2-7, with TRBD2 matching 10 bases. This CDR3 has 16 amino acids. V gave up 6 bases and J gave up 0 bases; unmatched junction bases: 11. CDR1 is SQVTM and CDR2 is ANQGSEA in the germline V gene. The CDR3 bases are TGCAGCGTCCTCGGGACTAGCGAGTCTGGCTCCTACGAGCAGTACTTC. It specifies CSVLGTSESGSYEQYF.

On this clone itself: This sample includes further DNA sequences coding for the same CDR3. The V call is TRBV5-1, the J call TRBJ2-3, with D uncertain. V lost 0 bases and J 0 bases, leaving 8 bases between the germline ends. Germline assignment: CDR1 SGHRS and CDR2 YFSETQ. CDR3 length equals 15 residues. The CDR3 bases are TGCGCCAGCAGCTTGGCCCTGACTAGCACAGATACGCAGTATTTT. Protein sequence: CASSLALTSTDTQYF.

This rearrangement joins TRBV5-6 to TRBJ2-3; the D is unclear. Between the trimmed V and J ends, which lost 0 bases and 2 bases, there was a span of 4 bases. There are 13 residues in the CDR3. The germline V gene encodes CDR1 SGHDT and CDR2 YYEEEE. The CDR3 bases are TGTGCCAGCAGCTTGGGGATCACAGATACGCAGTATTTT. As protein: CASSLGITDTQYF.

This clone has only one observation. CDR3 in amino acids: CASSPPTRRETQYF. The CDR3 coding sequence is TGTGCCAGCAGTCCCCCCACGCGGCGGGAGACCCAGTACTTC. This sequence joins TRBV6-6 and TRBJ2-5; D not certain. Trimming removed 5 bases at V and 5 bases at J, with 15 bases between. This CDR3 contains 14 residues. Germline values: CDR1 MNHNY, CDR2 SVGAGI (reference sequence).

The chain has TRBV5-4 and TRBJ2-2; weak D call: TRBD2 (5 bases). Germline V lookup: CDR1 SGHNT, CDR2 YYREEE (reference sequence). The CDR3 consists of 12 residues. Trimming took 2 bases from V and 11 from J, leaving 10 bases between them. This CDR3 reads CASSLLGKELFF. CDR3 nucleotide sequence: TGTGCCAGCAGCTTACTAGGAAAAGAGCTGTTTTTT. The entire variable domain, with the rest obtained from reference TRBV5-4 and TRBJ2-2, is as follows: ETGVTQSPTHLIKTRGQQVTLRCSSQSGHNTVSWYQQALGQGPQFIFQYYREEENGRGNFPPRFSGLQFPNYSSELNVNALELDDSALYLCASSLLGKELFFGEGSRLTVL.

This clone came up once. The CDR3 reads CASSLPGLFYEQYF. Here the CDR3 DNA reads TGTGCCAGCAGCTTACCGGGGTTATTCTACGAGCAGTACTTC. This chain links TRBV7-9 with TRBJ2-7; TRBD2 is a possible D gene (5 bases). Germline loops: CDR1 SEHNR, CDR2 FQNEAQ (reference sequence). The CDR3 sequence is 14 residues long. Trimming pared 2 bases from V and 3 bases from J, leaving 11 bases between. Looking up the rest from reference TRBV7-9 and TRBJ2-7 gives the full variable domain: DTGVSQNPRHKITKRGQNVTFRCDPISEHNRLYWYRQTLGQGPEFLTYFQNEAQLEKSRLLSDRFSAERPKGSFSTLEIQRTEQGDSAMYLCASSLPGLFYEQYFGPGTRLTVT.

This clone was seen once. The chain joins TRBV7-2 to TRBJ1-1; perhaps TRBD1 as D (6 bases). The CDR3 consists of 12 residues. The germline V gene encodes CDR1 SGHTA and CDR2 FQGNSA. The V and J ends lost 4 bases and 11 bases respectively, with 14 bases between them. The CDR3 sequence is CASSSQGKGAFF. The CDR3 DNA reads TGTGCCAGCAGCTCGCAGGGGAAGGGGGCTTTCTTT.